The rows below give T cell receptor beta chains drawn from one sample of a study of T cell responses to AZD1222 COVID-19 vaccine. TCRdb's table, derived via immunoSEQ multiplex PCR, lists solely in-frame clones and lacks some. The table shows around 130,000 clones, with over 85% occurring only once. The source was peripheral blood, collected on day 0 of AZD1222 vaccination. The receptors stem from an adult in good health. CDR3s include the opening cysteine and the closing phenylalanine or tryptophan. D genes are given only for firm matches. Not every row has a clone size; where given, it reads once, few, many or a size class.

TRBJ1-2,NA,NA,TRBV7-9,CASSPRALNYGYTF,TGTGCCAGCAGCCCTAGAGCCTTAAACTATGGCTACACCTTC
TRBJ2-3,NA,NA,TRBV9,CASSGGGWAWTDTQYF,TGTGCCAGCAGCGGGGGCGGTTGGGCCTGGACAGATACGCAGTATTTT
TRBJ1-2,NA,NA,TRBV30,CAWSVMGLPSGYTF,TGTGCCTGGAGTGTGATGGGCCTACCCTCCGGCTACACCTTC
TRBJ1-3,once,NA,TRBV7-2,CASSLLRASGNTIYF,TGTGCCAGCAGCTTACTGAGGGCCTCTGGAAACACCATATATTTT
TRBJ2-5,NA,TRBD2,TRBV7-9,CASSLGLAGSGHQETQYF,TGTGCCAGCAGCTTAGGGCTAGCGGGGTCTGGGCATCAAGAGACCCAGTACTTC
TRBJ1-2,NA,NA,TRBV5-5,CASSPFVGDYGYTF,TGTGCCAGCAGCCCTTTTGTAGGGGACTATGGCTACACCTTC
TRBJ2-1,NA,TRBD1,TRBV2,CASTQQGLSYNEQFF,TGTGCCAGCACCCAACAGGGGCTCTCCTACAATGAGCAGTTCTTC
TRBJ1-6,NA,TRBD1,TRBV19,CASSATGEAPLHF,TGTGCCAGTAGTGCTACAGGGGAGGCACCCCTCCACTTT
TRBJ2-7,NA,NA,TRBV6-6,CASSDTYEQYF,TGTGCCAGCAGTGATACCTACGAGCAGTACTTC
TRBJ1-5,NA,NA,TRBV5-4,CASTDWNRPKFWAQHF,TGTGCCAGCACCGACTGGAACAGACCCAAATTCTGGGCCCAGCATTTT
TRBJ2-3,NA,NA,TRBV2,CASRGSYTQYF,TGTGCCAGCAGGGGCAGCTACACGCAGTATTTT
TRBJ1-3,NA,TRBD1,TRBV18,CASSLLTGGLGNTIYF,TGTGCCAGCTCACTGTTGACAGGGGGTCTCGGAAACACCATATATTTT
TRBJ1-4,NA,NA,TRBV15,CATHQGFNEKLFF,TGTGCCACCCACCAGGGATTTAATGAAAAACTGTTTTTT
TRBJ1-2,NA,NA,TRBV6-1,CASSERILNYGYTF,TGTGCCAGCAGTGAACGTATACTCAACTATGGCTACACCTTC
TRBJ2-1,NA,NA,TRBV27,CASSRGASYNEQFF,TGTGCCAGCAGTCGGGGGGCCTCCTACAATGAGCAGTTCTTC
TRBJ1-4,NA,NA,TRBV10-3,CAISERVAVFGKLFF,TGTGCCATCAGTGAAAGGGTGGCGGTGTTTGGAAAACTGTTTTTT
TRBJ1-5,once,TRBD1,TRBV27,CASSSGQGTPPYSNQPQHF,TGTGCCAGCAGTTCTGGACAGGGGACTCCACCTTATAGCAATCAGCCCCAGCATTTT
TRBJ1-4,NA,NA,TRBV11-1,CASSPGQKYEKLFF,TGTGCCAGCAGCCCCGGACAGAAGTATGAAAAACTGTTTTTT